This note documents a single TCR beta chain sequence. This entry comes from a study of cytomegalovirus exposure and HLA in healthy donors. The wider study: Earlier work reported 117 million unique TCR beta sequences from some 170 million T cells.

The primer mix had 60 Vbeta and 13 Jbeta primers. Sequencing used immunoSEQ multiplex PCR; TCRdb keeps in-frame clones, though not all of them. The sample lists 97,000 or so clones, roughly three quarters occurring once. The CDR3 contains 16 residues. The germline CDR1 and CDR2 sequences are MGHRA and YSYEKL. The V and J ends lost 2 bases and 3 bases respectively, with 16 bases between them. The chain is built from TRBV4-1 and TRBJ1-2; maybe TRBD1 (6 bases). Input material: PBMCs. This TCR was sampled from a man aged 35-49 years in good health and CMV-seronegative. The CDR3 nucleotides are TGCGCCAGCAGCCAAAATTCCGACAGGCGAGACTATGGCTACACCTTC. Translated, it gives CASSQNSDRRDYGYTF.